This is a list of T cell receptor beta chains from one sample in a study of post-analysis software for immune sequencing data. A single record per CDR3 protein comes from TCRdb applying MiXCR to the PCR reads. Among roughly 540,000 distinct CDR3 sequences listed, around 36% were seen once. Material for sequencing was blood. Receptors were obtained from a girl younger than 18 with multiple sclerosis. Both conserved end residues are part of each CDR3. D genes are given only for firm matches. The size entry is marked missing in some rows and otherwise reads once, few, many or a size class.

TGCGCCAGGGGGGGGCACCCCTCAGATACGCAGTATTTT	CARGGHPSDTQYF	NA	few	TRBV5-1	TRBJ2-3
TGTGCCAGCAGTTACCCAGGGCTTGCTGAAGCTTTCTTT	CASSYPGLAEAFF	NA	NA	TRBV6-5	TRBJ1-1
TGTGCCAGCAGCGCCACAGGGCTCCCCCTTGAAGCTTTCTTT	CASSATGLPLEAFF	NA	NA	TRBV7-6	TRBJ1-1
TGTGCCTCCCAAGGCGAGCGGGGGGGAAGAGATGAGCAGTTCTTC	CASQGERGGRDEQFF	TRBD2	NA	TRBV2	TRBJ2-1
TGTGCCAGCAGCTCCCGGACAGGCTCCTACAATGAGCAGTTCTTC	CASSSRTGSYNEQFF	TRBD1	NA	TRBV5-1	TRBJ2-1
TGTGCCACGGGGGAAATACGGGGGGGCACTGAAGCTTTCTTT	CATGEIRGGTEAFF	NA	few	TRBV15	TRBJ1-1
TGTGCCACCTCCAGGGACAGGGTCGATGGCTACACCTTC	CATSRDRVDGYTF	TRBD1	few	TRBV25-1	TRBJ1-2
TGTGCCAGCGCAGAGTCCGCTACCTTCTATGGCTACACCTTC	CASAESATFYGYTF	NA	few	TRBV6-1	TRBJ1-2
TGCAGCGTTGAAGGTGAGGCAGACACTGAAGCTTTCTTT	CSVEGEADTEAFF	NA	few	TRBV29-1	TRBJ1-1
TGTGCCAGCAGCCCTAGCCCCCACTTAGGCATTCAGTACTTC	CASSPSPHLGIQYF	NA	NA	TRBV7-2	TRBJ2-4
TGCGCCAGCAGCTTGGGAGGGGTGAGTGATGGCTACACCTTC	CASSLGGVSDGYTF	NA	once	TRBV5-1	TRBJ1-2
TGTGCCAGCAGTTTAGGGTTCTCCGAGCAGTACTTC	CASSLGFSEQYF	NA	NA	TRBV28	TRBJ2-7
TGTGCCAGCATACGGGAAGGAACCTCCGGCGAGCAGTACTTC	CASIREGTSGEQYF	NA	NA	TRBV2	TRBJ2-7
TGTGCCAGCAGTTACTTGTCAGATAGCAATCAGCCCCAGCATTTT	CASSYLSDSNQPQHF	NA	NA	TRBV6-6	TRBJ1-5
TGTGCCAGCAGCGCGGATGATTGGCAGCCCCAGCATTTT	CASSADDWQPQHF	NA	NA	TRBV7-9	TRBJ1-5
TGCAGTGCTAGCCCGGGACTAGAGTTCGGCACAGATACGCAGTATTTT	CSASPGLEFGTDTQYF	TRBD2	few	TRBV20-1	TRBJ2-3
TGTGCCAGCAGTGAACGGCCCCAGGGAACAGATACGCAGTATTTT	CASSERPQGTDTQYF	NA	few	TRBV6-1	TRBJ2-3
TGTGCCAGCAGTTCCTTGGGGGTTGAAACAGATACGCAGTATTTT	CASSSLGVETDTQYF	NA	few	TRBV6-5	TRBJ2-3
TGTGCCAGCAGTGGGACAGTGGGCAATCAGCCCCAGCATTTT	CASSGTVGNQPQHF	TRBD1	few	TRBV12-3/TRBV12-4	TRBJ1-5
TGTGCCAGCAGTGTTCATTTCACAGATACGCAGTATTTT	CASSVHFTDTQYF	NA	NA	TRBV6-4	TRBJ2-3
TGTGCCAGCAGCGCCGGACGGGGGGTTACCTACGAGCAGTACTTC	CASSAGRGVTYEQYF	TRBD2	once	TRBV9	TRBJ2-7
TGTGCCAGCAGCTTCGAAGCGCCAGCCAAAAACATTCAGTACTTC	CASSFEAPAKNIQYF	NA	NA	TRBV11-2	TRBJ2-4
TGTGCCAGCAGCTTAGTCCTACAGGGGGCCACCAATGAGCAGTTCTTC	CASSLVLQGATNEQFF	TRBD1	NA	TRBV11-2	TRBJ2-1
TGTGCCAGCAGTGGTGTCGGACAGGCCCTTTCCTACGAGCAGTACTTC	CASSGVGQALSYEQYF	TRBD1	few	TRBV7-9	TRBJ2-7
TGTGCCAGCAGTCCCGACAGAGGTAACAGCAATGAGCAGTTCTTC	CASSPDRGNSNEQFF	NA	NA	TRBV12-3/TRBV12-4	TRBJ2-1
TGCGCCAGCACTCAGCCGGGGACCTCCTACGAGCAGTACTTC	CASTQPGTSYEQYF	NA	NA	TRBV5-1	TRBJ2-7
TGTGCCACACGGAGGGACAGGGGAACCTACAATGAGCAGTTCTTC	CATRRDRGTYNEQFF	TRBD1	NA	TRBV2	TRBJ2-1
TGTGCCAGCAGCTTGGCCCCCGGGACAGGGTCCTATGGCTACACCTTC	CASSLAPGTGSYGYTF	TRBD1	few	TRBV7-9	TRBJ1-2
TGTGCCAGCAGCCCCCCGGGGTTTGGGGAGACCCAGTACTTC	CASSPPGFGETQYF	NA	NA	TRBV7-9	TRBJ2-5
TGTGCCAGCAGCTCATGGGACACCACAGATACGCAGTATTTT	CASSSWDTTDTQYF	NA	once	TRBV13	TRBJ2-3
TGTGCCAGCAGCCCCGGTGCTGAGACCCAGTACTTC	CASSPGAETQYF	NA	few	TRBV18	TRBJ2-5
TGCGCCAGCAGCCAAGATGGTCGAAGGGACTATGGCTACACCTTC	CASSQDGRRDYGYTF	NA	NA	TRBV4-1	TRBJ1-2
TGCAGTGCTGACAACACCTACGAGCAGTACTTC	CSADNTYEQYF	NA	NA	TRBV20-1	TRBJ2-7
TGCGCCAGCAGCGGGACACTAGCGGGGGATGAGCAGTTCTTC	CASSGTLAGDEQFF	TRBD2	many	TRBV5-1	TRBJ2-1
TGTGCCAGCAGCAGCCAAAATGAGCAGTTCTTC	CASSSQNEQFF	NA	many	TRBV7-9	TRBJ2-1
TGTGCCAGCAGTAAGAGCGGACCACAAGAGACCCAGTACTTC	CASSKSGPQETQYF	NA	few	TRBV12-3/TRBV12-4	TRBJ2-5
TGTGCCAGCAGCCCCCTGGAACAGGGGAGGGGCACCGGGGAGCTGTTTTTT	CASSPLEQGRGTGELFF	NA	few	TRBV7-9	TRBJ2-2
TGTGCCAGCACCCTGGGACAGGGACGGGTAGGCTACACCTTC	CASTLGQGRVGYTF	TRBD1	NA	TRBV12-3/TRBV12-4	TRBJ1-2
TGTGCCAGCAGCCCTGACAGAATTCTCCTAGATACGCAGTATTTT	CASSPDRILLDTQYF	NA	few	TRBV28	TRBJ2-3
TGCAGTGCTTGGGGCGGACTAGCGGGCACAGATACGCAGTATTTT	CSAWGGLAGTDTQYF	TRBD2	few	TRBV20-1	TRBJ2-3
TGCGCCGGCAGCCAAGGAGACACCCTAAAGTCCTACGAGCAGTACTTC	CAGSQGDTLKSYEQYF	NA	NA	TRBV4-1	TRBJ2-7
TGCAGTGCTAGAGGAGCCCCCCGGAATGAGCAGTTCTTC	CSARGAPRNEQFF	NA	NA	TRBV20-1	TRBJ2-1
TGTGCCAGCAGCGTAGTGGCGCTAGCGGGGTACAATGAGCAGTTCTTC	CASSVVALAGYNEQFF	TRBD2	few	TRBV9	TRBJ2-1
TGTGCCAGCAGCGCGGGACAGGGAATTGGCTACGAGCAGTACTTC	CASSAGQGIGYEQYF	TRBD1	few	TRBV9	TRBJ2-7